The TCR beta chain under discussion was sequenced for a study of metastatic and nonmetastatic thyroid tumors. On the study more broadly: Repertoire comparison spanned blood and tumor or nodule tissue of malignant and benign thyroid patients. Study outcomes and limitations: Relative to benign nodules, malignant thyroid tumors were reportedly characterized by significantly elevated TCR beta diversity in blood and tumor.

The sample holds one count of this clone. Its antigen is unidentified. CDR1 and CDR2 from the germline V gene are SGHNT and YENEEA. There are 14 residues in the CDR3. The V segment lost 1 base and the J segment 4 bases; nucleotides outside the gene matches: 0. There were no patients who had received any treatment before thyroid surgery. Per the original data handling: Variation in CDR3 across clinicopathological groups served as the basis for constructing a distant-metastasis classifier in papillary thyroid cancer. From the PCR reads, TCRdb re-called clones with MiXCR. The V and J calls and clone size are TCRdb's, not the authors'. Of 35,000 to 50,000 clones in the sample, more than 20% were seen once.

This TCR came from a female donor with papillary thyroid cancer or a benign thyroid nodule (not recorded which). Some clones in this sample may be carry-over from other donors' samples. The specimen was tumor tissue. This chain uses TRBV11-3 with TRBJ2-1, with 8 bases aligning to TRBD2. The CDR3 reads CASSLAGGYNEQFF. CDR3 sequence (DNA): TGTGCCAGCAGCTTAGCGGGAGGGTACAATGAGCAGTTCTTC.